These 30 T cell receptor beta chains were all obtained from the same sample, sequenced in a study of blood T cell repertoires in COVID-19 (dated by TCRdb to 2019 to 2021). Library preparation used the immunoSEQ multiplex PCR assay. The table was pulled from immuneACCESS by TCRdb, which kept in-frame rearrangements only. Such tables lose some clones; where checked, under half of the loss comes from unresolved V genes, and the rest has no known cause. This sample gives roughly 330,000 clones in total; around 90% of them show up just once. Approximately 5.2% of the sample comes from the top ten. The sequenced material came from PBMCs or T cells enriched from blood (not recorded which). The receptors were sampled from a woman aged 25-40 years who had recovered from COVID-19.

The V and J genes are TRBV5-1 and TRBJ2-7; D is perhaps TRBD1 (5 bases). V shed 4 bases and J shed 6 bases, with 14 bases lying between them. Looked up from germline, CDR1 is SGHRS and CDR2 is YFSETQ. The length of the CDR3 is 13 residues. The CDR3 bases are TGCGCCAGCAGCGACAGCCTAAATTCCGAGCAGTACTTC. It is translated as CASSDSLNSEQYF. Using reference TRBV5-1 and TRBJ2-7 for the parts outside the CDR3, the full variable domain is KAGVTQTPRYLIKTRGQQVTLSCSPISGHRSVSWYQQTPGQGLQFLFEYFSETQRNKGNFPGRFSGRQFSNSRSEMNVSTLELGDSALYLCASSDSLNSEQYFGPGTRLTVT.

The chain carries TRBV27 and TRBJ2-5; TRBD1 matches 7 bases. V lost 5 bases to trimming and J lost 2 bases; unmatched junction nucleotides: 8. Germline V gene data show CDR1 as MNHEY and CDR2 as SMNVEV (reference sequence). The CDR3 consists of 15 residues. The CDR3 sequence is CASSTSRGRQETQYF. The CDR3 DNA reads as TGTGCCAGCAGTACCTCAAGGGGGCGGCAAGAGACCCAGTACTTC.

This sequence joins TRBV19 and TRBJ1-5, with TRBD1 matching 7 bases. V was clipped by 6 bases and J by 6 bases; unmatched bases: 11. This CDR3 region has 15 residues. Germline CDR1 reads LNHDA; CDR2 reads SQIVND (reference sequence). The CDR3 reads CASRSGTAKTQPQHF. Here the CDR3 DNA reads TGTGCCAGTAGATCCGGGACAGCCAAAACTCAGCCCCAGCATTTT.

This clone was counted a single time. One end of the junction does not line up with germline, which may come from a read error. The chain's CDR3 is CASSEDWPF. CDR3 bases: TGCGCCAGCAGTGAGGACTGGCCCTTC. The chain links TRBV10-1 to TRBJ1-2; D call uncertain. The CDR3 runs to 9 residues. Germline V gene sequence: CDR1 WNHNN, CDR2 SYGVQD (reference sequence).

V usage is TRBV5-6 and J usage is TRBJ1-5; 9 nucleotides line up with TRBD1. The CDR3 extends over 14 amino acids. V gave up 0 bases and J gave up 6 bases; unmatched junction bases: 1. Germline loops: CDR1 SGHDT, CDR2 YYEEEE. The CDR3 DNA is TGTGCCAGCAGCTTGGGACAGGGGGGTCAGCCCCAGCATTTT. Translated: CASSLGQGGQPQHF.

The chain carries TRBV4-1 and TRBJ1-1; no definite D call. This CDR3 has 16 amino acids. V was shortened by 0 bases and J by 0 bases, with 11 bases between the two germline ends. The germline gives CDR1 MGHRA, CDR2 YSYEKL. The CDR3 DNA reads TGCGCCAGCAGCCAAGAGGCAGATTACATGAACACTGAAGCTTTCTTT. Amino acids: CASSQEADYMNTEAFF.

The chain carries TRBV5-1 and TRBJ2-5; TRBD2 aligns across 13 bases. The CDR3 is 18 amino acids. Germline V lookup: CDR1 SGHRS, CDR2 YFSETQ. V gave up 4 bases and J gave up 1 base; unmatched junction bases: 10. The CDR3 is CASSPGPTSGGVQETQYF. The CDR3 coding sequence is TGCGCCAGCAGCCCGGGGCCCACTAGCGGGGGGGTCCAAGAGACCCAGTACTTC.

This sequence joins TRBV19 and TRBJ1-1; TRBD1 agrees at 11 bases. The CDR3 spans 14 residues. Trimming at V came to 4 bases and at J to 7 bases, leaving 5 bases not matched to a gene. Germline CDR1 is LNHDA and CDR2 is SQIVND (reference sequence). The CDR3 nucleotides read TGTGCCAGTAGTAATGGACAGGGGGCGAATGAAGCTTTCTTT. Translated, it gives CASSNGQGANEAFF.

The genes are TRBV6-5 and TRBJ1-2; D perhaps matches TRBD1 (5 bases). Trimming removed 5 bases at V and 5 bases at J, with 18 bases between. The germline gives CDR1 MNHEY, CDR2 SVGAGI. The CDR3 covers 15 residues. The CDR3 protein is CASSQFPGEGYGYTF. Written as DNA, the CDR3 is TGTGCCAGCAGTCAGTTCCCGGGGGAGGGGTATGGCTACACCTTC.

The V call is TRBV5-5, the J call TRBJ1-1; D is unresolved. Trimming stripped 0 bases from V and 0 bases from J, with 9 bases between. Germline V lookup: CDR1 SGHKS, CDR2 YYEKEE (reference sequence). This CDR3 has 15 amino acids. The CDR3 loop is CASSLVPGVNTEAFF. The CDR3 DNA is TGTGCCAGCAGCTTGGTTCCGGGAGTGAACACTGAAGCTTTCTTT.

The J gene is TRBJ2-5, the V gene TRBV2, with D hard to call. Germline lookup yields CDR1 SNHLY and CDR2 FYNNEI. V lost 6 bases and J 1 base, leaving 9 bases between the germline ends. The CDR3 spans 13 residues. The CDR3 sequence: CASRTGSQETQYF. CDR3 DNA sequence: TGTGCCAGCAGGACCGGGTCCCAAGAGACCCAGTACTTC.

The rearrangement joins TRBV6-5 to TRBJ2-5, with TRBD2 identical over 7 bases. The V segment lost 1 base and the J segment 1 base; nucleotides outside the gene matches: 6. Germline V gives CDR1 MNHEY, CDR2 SVGAGI. The CDR3 loop spans 16 amino acids. The CDR3 DNA reads TGTGCCAGCAGTTACTTTCCTAGCGGACTCCAAGAGACCCAGTACTTC. As protein: CASSYFPSGLQETQYF.

The CDR3 sequence is CASRVKGTGKNTEAFF. The CDR3 DNA sequence: TGCGCCAGCAGGGTGAAGGGGACAGGGAAAAACACTGAAGCTTTCTTT. The V gene is TRBV5-1, the J gene TRBJ1-1; 9 nucleotides match TRBD1. This CDR3 has 16 amino acids. J was trimmed by 2 bases and V by 5 bases; bases with no gene match: 10. Germline V gene data show CDR1 as SGHRS and CDR2 as YFSETQ. Full variable domain (remainder filled in from reference TRBV5-1 and TRBJ1-1): KAGVTQTPRYLIKTRGQQVTLSCSPISGHRSVSWYQQTPGQGLQFLFEYFSETQRNKGNFPGRFSGRQFSNSRSEMNVSTLELGDSALYLCASRVKGTGKNTEAFFGQGTRLTVV.

V gene TRBV5-1 combines with J gene TRBJ2-7; 7 nucleotides agree with TRBD2. The CDR3 covers 12 residues. Per germline, CDR1 SGHRS and CDR2 YFSETQ. The V segment lost 5 bases and the J segment 4 bases; nucleotides outside the gene matches: 3. The CDR3 DNA reads TGCGCCAGCAGTCAGCGGGAATACGAGCAGTACTTC. This codes for CASSQREYEQYF.

CDR3: CASSPDRRGYGYTF. The CDR3 DNA is TGTGCCAGCAGCCCGGACAGGAGGGGCTATGGCTACACCTTC. The chain joins TRBV5-5 to TRBJ1-2; 7 bases are a match to TRBD1. Germline V gene sequence: CDR1 SGHKS, CDR2 YYEKEE (reference sequence). The CDR3 is made up of 14 amino acids. Trimming removed 4 bases from V and 4 bases from J; junction bases left unmatched: 7.

This chain links TRBV20-1 with TRBJ2-2, with a tentative D call TRBD2 (5 bases). The CDR3 is made up of 14 amino acids. Germline assignment: CDR1 DFQATT and CDR2 SNEGSKA (reference sequence). The ends were cut back, 3 bases at V and 5 bases at J, with 13 bases in the middle. As DNA, the CDR3 is TGCAGTGCTAGTGGGCTAGGCGGGACCGGGGAGCTGTTTTTT. This encodes CSASGLGGTGELFF.

The rearrangement joins TRBV2 to TRBJ2-2; possible D gene TRBD2, 6 bases. The CDR3 extends over 13 amino acids. CDR1 is SNHLY and CDR2 is FYNNEI in the germline V gene. V lost 6 bases and J lost 6, with 11 bases in between. The CDR3 loop is CASRSGTAGELFF. As DNA, the CDR3 is TGTGCCAGCAGATCAGGGACTGCCGGGGAGCTGTTTTTT.

The CDR3 sequence is CASSPLLRQEHSNTEAFF. CDR3 bases: TGTGCCAGCTCACCATTACTAAGACAGGAACATTCGAACACTGAAGCTTTCTTT. J is TRBJ1-1 and V is TRBV18, with a weak D call TRBD1 (6 bases). The V and J ends lost 2 bases and 1 base respectively, with 20 bases between them. CDR3 length: 18 amino acids. Germline V CDR1 and CDR2: KGHSH, LQKENI.

The chain couples TRBV6-5 to TRBJ1-4, with a possible D match to TRBD1 (5 bases). V was pared by 2 bases and J by 8 bases, with 15 bases between. The CDR3 extends over 15 amino acids. CDR1 and CDR2 (germline): MNHEY, SVGAGI. Here the CDR3 DNA reads TGTGCCAGCAGTTACCCTCAGGGAGGGGACGAAAAACTGTTTTTT. It translates to CASSYPQGGDEKLFF.

The chain employs TRBV9 and TRBJ1-4; D is possibly TRBD1 (5 bases). The ends were cut back, 0 bases at V and 6 bases at J, with 15 bases in the middle. The CDR3 has 16 amino acids. Germline-derived CDR1 and CDR2 are SGDLS and YYNGEE. CDR3 loop: CASSVGFGTSDEKLFF. CDR3 bases: TGTGCCAGCAGCGTAGGGTTCGGGACTTCAGATGAAAAACTGTTTTTT.

This CDR3 reads CASSPGHDVNQPQHF. DNA of the CDR3: TGCGCCAGCAGCCCTGGACATGATGTCAATCAGCCCCAGCATTTT. V and J are TRBV5-1 and TRBJ1-5, with D perhaps matching TRBD1 (5 bases). The CDR3 runs to 15 residues. Trimming removed 4 bases from V and 3 bases from J, with 14 bases in between. In germline, CDR1 is SGHRS, CDR2 YFSETQ.

The CDR3 bases are TGTGCCAGCAGCGCTATGGGGCCTACCGGTCGGCGGGACAGCTATGGCTACACCTTC. It translates to CASSAMGPTGRRDSYGYTF. The V call is TRBV7-8, the J call TRBJ1-2; TRBD1 matches at 7 bases. The CDR3 runs 19 residues. Germline values: CDR1 SGHVS, CDR2 FQNEAQ. Losses at the gene ends were 5 bases for V and 4 bases for J; bases not matched to a gene: 22.

V gene TRBV18 combines with J gene TRBJ1-2; 9 bases match TRBD1. The V gene's germline CDR1 is KGHSH and CDR2 LQKENI. CDR3 length equals 13 residues. Losses at the gene ends were 5 bases for V and 6 bases for J; bases not matched to a gene: 4. The CDR3 reads CASSTTGGNGYTF. The CDR3 DNA is TGTGCCAGCTCAACGACAGGGGGGAATGGCTACACCTTC.

J is TRBJ1-2 and V is TRBV7-9; D uncertain. The germline V gene encodes CDR1 SEHNR and CDR2 FQNEAQ (reference sequence). This CDR3 region has 14 residues. The germline V and J ends were trimmed by 5 bases and 2 bases, with 12 bases remaining between them. The CDR3 sequence: CASSLARENYGYTF. The CDR3 DNA reads TGTGCCAGCAGCCTTGCCCGGGAAAACTATGGCTACACCTTC.

The chain links TRBV9 to TRBJ2-7; the D gene is possibly TRBD1 (5 bases). Germline V gene sequence: CDR1 SGDLS, CDR2 YYNGEE. Trimming took off 2 bases at V and 3 bases at J, with 12 bases between the two ends. The CDR3 extends over 14 amino acids. Here the CDR3 DNA reads TGTGCCAGCAGCGTTGCTACAGGAATCTACGAGCAGTACTTC. This gives the protein CASSVATGIYEQYF.

The chain combines TRBV2 with TRBJ1-5, with a tentative D call TRBD1 (5 bases). CDR3 length: 17 residues. V gave up 3 bases and J gave up 4 bases, with 19 bases separating them. The germline gives CDR1 SNHLY, CDR2 FYNNEI. DNA for the CDR3: TGTGCCAGCAGTGATCTACCGACAGCTCAATTAAATCAGCCCCAGCATTTT. Its translation is CASSDLPTAQLNQPQHF.

The J gene is TRBJ2-1, the V gene TRBV10-3; 15 bases match TRBD2. The CDR3 contains 17 residues. Germline lookup yields CDR1 ENHRY and CDR2 SYGVKD. V lost 6 bases to trimming and J lost 6 bases; unmatched junction nucleotides: 9. The CDR3 region has the DNA TGTGCCATCAGGGGGACTAGCGGGGGGCCGGATTCCAATGAGCAGTTCTTC. It specifies CAIRGTSGGPDSNEQFF.

The chain is built from TRBV7-2 and TRBJ1-2, with D maybe TRBD1 (5 bases). The CDR3 is made up of 14 amino acids. The germline gives CDR1 SGHTA, CDR2 FQGNSA. V was clipped by 5 bases and J by 4 bases, with 14 bases between them. The CDR3 region has the DNA TGTGCCAGCAGCCCGCGGGGGGGAATCTATGGCTACACCTTC. Amino acids: CASSPRGGIYGYTF.

This chain connects TRBV19 to TRBJ1-2, with 8 bases fitting TRBD1. V trimming: 5 bases; J trimming: 0 bases; junction bases outside the gene matches: 11. Germline loops: CDR1 LNHDA, CDR2 SQIVND (reference sequence). This CDR3 has 17 amino acids. CDR3 sequence (DNA): TGTGCCAGTAGTCCCCCCGGGGGACAGGTAGCTAACTATGGCTACACCTTC. Protein sequence: CASSPPGGQVANYGYTF. The full variable domain, its missing parts supplied by reference TRBV19 and TRBJ1-2, is DGGITQSPKYLFRKEGQNVTLSCEQNLNHDAMYWYRQDPGQGLRLIYYSQIVNDFQKGDIAEGYSVSREKKESFPLTVTSAQKNPTAFYLCASSPPGGQVANYGYTFGSGTRLTVV.

The chain uses TRBV6-1 and TRBJ1-6, with D maybe TRBD1 (5 bases). Between the trimmed V and J ends, which lost 2 bases and 10 bases, there was a span of 18 bases. The germline V gene encodes CDR1 MNHNS and CDR2 SASEGT. The CDR3 contains 16 residues. Here the CDR3 reads CASSERQGRGKSPLHF. In nucleotides, the CDR3 is TGTGCCAGCAGTGAACGGCAGGGCCGGGGGAAATCACCCCTCCACTTT.